The clone carrying this TCR beta chain was counted many times. Its cognate antigen is unknown. Amplified regions were TCR beta CDR3 sequences from RNA transcripts. The HTBI primer set drove a first-round RT-PCR of the TCR CDR3. TCRdb re-called the multiplex PCR reads through MiXCR, storing one row per CDR3 protein. The top ten hold 5% to 6% of the sample, which has around 450,000 distinct CDR3 sequences, about 13% seen once. The diagnostic basis comprised clinical symptoms, serum thyroxine and TRAb, thyroid ultrasound and orbital computed tomography. V dropped 5 bases and J dropped 2 bases, with 25 bases sitting between them. The CDR3 covers 19 residues. CDR1 is MNHEY, CDR2 SMNVEV, per germline (reference sequence). This sample stems from a study of T cells in Graves' hyperthyroidism and ophthalmopathy. Across the study: At initial diagnosis, before any treatment had begun, peripheral blood was obtained. Findings of the study overall: Clonotypes that were expanded in thyroid above 0.001 mostly appeared in blood too.

Sequenced: blood. This TCR was recovered from a woman in her late teens or twenties with Graves' hyperthyroidism. The rearrangement links TRBV27 to TRBJ1-5; D might be TRBD1 (6 bases). The CDR3 loop is CASSRSTRDTRMGNQPQHF. CDR3 DNA: TGTGCCAGCAGTAGAAGCACTCGGGACACCCGGATGGGCAATCAGCCCCAGCATTTT.